The 5 T cell receptor beta chains listed next were all sequenced from one sample in a study of Ad26.COV2.S vaccination and SARS-CoV-2 variants. Treatment of the sample: 19 received Ad26.COV2.S at low or high dose, single or two shots; a few received placebo; per-sample allocation not given. Day 63 after the first vaccine or placebo injection was the time point for sampling. Sequenced by immunoSEQ multiplex PCR; TCRdb stores in-frame clones only, minus some. This table holds around 500,000 clones, about 88% found once. Here the sequenced sample was peripheral blood, taken in a trial of Ad26.COV2.S vaccine versus placebo. These receptor sequences come from a person aged 18 to 65 who received the Ad26.COV2.S COVID-19 vaccine or a placebo.

Only one count was recorded for this clone. This sample includes further DNA sequences coding for the same CDR3. The chain joins TRBV18 to TRBJ2-1, with a tentative D call TRBD1 (5 bases). The CDR3 extends over 15 amino acids. Germline CDR1 KGHSH, CDR2 LQKENI. Trimming removed 3 bases from V and 0 bases from J, with 9 bases in between. This CDR3 is CASSPGRSSYNEQFF. The CDR3 DNA is TGTGCCAGCTCACCGGGGCGGAGCTCCTACAATGAGCAGTTCTTC.

For this clone: Other DNA sequences in this specimen translate into the identical CDR3. This chain links TRBV2 with TRBJ1-4, with D maybe TRBD1 (5 bases). The germline V gene encodes CDR1 SNHLY and CDR2 FYNNEI. The CDR3 extends over 13 amino acids. V was trimmed by 5 bases and J by 5 bases, leaving 9 bases between them. The CDR3, as DNA: TGTGCCAGCAGTAAGGGGTCGAATGAAAAACTGTTTTTT. This translates into CASSKGSNEKLFF.

The genes are TRBV4-1 and TRBJ2-2; D gene uncertain. V was shortened by 3 bases and J by 5 bases, with 19 bases between the two germline ends. The CDR3 sequence is 17 residues long. The germline V gene encodes CDR1 MGHRA and CDR2 YSYEKL. CDR3 sequence (DNA): TGCGCCAGCAGCCACGGTTCCATCAGCTACCTGACCGGGGAGCTGTTTTTT. It specifies CASSHGSISYLTGELFF.

This rearrangement joins TRBV9 to TRBJ2-1, with 11 bases identical to TRBD2. Losses at the gene ends were 2 bases for V and 3 bases for J; bases not matched to a gene: 4. CDR1 SGDLS and CDR2 YYNGEE come from the germline V gene. The CDR3 has 16 residues. The CDR3 reads CASSVPTSGGYNEQFF. The DNA of the CDR3 is TGTGCCAGCAGCGTCCCTACTAGCGGGGGCTACAATGAGCAGTTCTTC.

This clone was seen a single time. The rearrangement links TRBV9 to TRBJ2-2; tentative D call: TRBD1 (6 bases). V dropped 0 bases and J dropped 4 bases, with 16 bases sitting between them. This CDR3 spans 17 amino acids. Germline CDR1 reads SGDLS; CDR2 reads YYNGEE. The CDR3 protein is CASSVAETGGITGELFF. As DNA, the CDR3 is TGTGCCAGCAGCGTAGCGGAGACAGGTGGAATCACCGGGGAGCTGTTTTTT.